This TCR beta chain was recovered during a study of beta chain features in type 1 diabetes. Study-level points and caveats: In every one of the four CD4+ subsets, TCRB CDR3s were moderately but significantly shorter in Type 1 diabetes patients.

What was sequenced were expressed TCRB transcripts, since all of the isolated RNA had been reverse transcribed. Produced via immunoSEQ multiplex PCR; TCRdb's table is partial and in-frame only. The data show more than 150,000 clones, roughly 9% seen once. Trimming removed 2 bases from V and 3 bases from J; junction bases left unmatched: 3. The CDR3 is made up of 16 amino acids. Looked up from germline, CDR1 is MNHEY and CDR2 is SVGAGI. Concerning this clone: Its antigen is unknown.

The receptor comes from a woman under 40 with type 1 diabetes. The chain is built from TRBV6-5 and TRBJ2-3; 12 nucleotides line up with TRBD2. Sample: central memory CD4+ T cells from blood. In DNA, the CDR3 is TGTGCCAGCAGTTACCTGACTAGCGGGAGTACAGATACGCAGTATTTT. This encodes CASSYLTSGSTDTQYF.